The T cell receptor (beta chain) described here comes from a study of neurological immune-mediated disorders. Every sequencing run produced over 190 million TCR-beta sequences, and the sequences from any one run covered 15-18 subjects. TCRdb reanalysed the 5' RACE reads using MiXCR and keeps one entry per CDR3 protein. The table records about 17,000 distinct CDR3 sequences, approximately 3.7% of them present only once. The sample holds many counts of this clonotype. The T cells used for sorted libraries numbered roughly 910,000, either CD4+ or CD8+. This CDR3 spans 14 amino acids. V shed 4 bases and J 5 bases; nucleotides not matched to a gene: 7. Germline V gives CDR1 MGHRA, CDR2 YSYEKL.

The rearrangement links TRBV4-1 to TRBJ2-5; 7 bases match TRBD1. The sequencing sample was made of CD8+ T cells from blood. This clonotype originated in a woman between 35 and 50 years old in good health. The CDR3 loop is CASSPLQGSETQYF. DNA for the CDR3: TGCGCCAGCAGCCCCTTACAGGGGTCGGAGACCCAGTACTTC.